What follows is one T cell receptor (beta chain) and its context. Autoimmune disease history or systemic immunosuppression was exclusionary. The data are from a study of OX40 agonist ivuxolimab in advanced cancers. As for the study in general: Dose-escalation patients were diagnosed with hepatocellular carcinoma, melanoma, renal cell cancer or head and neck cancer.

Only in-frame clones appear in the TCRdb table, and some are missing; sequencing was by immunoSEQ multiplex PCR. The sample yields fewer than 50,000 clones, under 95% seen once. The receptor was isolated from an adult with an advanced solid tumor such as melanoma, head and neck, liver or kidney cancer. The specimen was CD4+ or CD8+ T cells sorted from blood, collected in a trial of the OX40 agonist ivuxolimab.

Here the CDR3 reads CASRDDPTRELFF. The CDR3 DNA reads TGTGCCAGCAGGGACGACCCCACGCGGGAGCTGTTTTTT. This sequence joins TRBV6-5 and TRBJ2-2; D call uncertain. The V and J ends lost 6 bases and 9 bases respectively, with 14 bases between them. The length of the CDR3 is 13 residues. Germline V gene sequence: CDR1 MNHEY, CDR2 SVGAGI.